Below, 6 T cell receptor beta chains from the same sample are listed, as sequenced in a study of cytomegalovirus exposure and HLA in healthy donors. The PCR contained 60 Vbeta and 13 Jbeta primers. Here immunoSEQ multiplex PCR was the method, and the copy in TCRdb shows in-frame clones only, minus some. The profile covers about 130,000 clones, with over 70% appearing a single time and about 1.4% taken by the ten largest. Sequencing was performed on PBMCs. These receptors were taken from a middle-aged woman in good health and CMV-seronegative.

This clone occurred a few times. V usage is TRBV6-4 and J usage is TRBJ1-6; no reliable D call. Germline V gene data show CDR1 as MRHNA and CDR2 as SNTAGT. Trimming shortened V by 0 bases and J by 9 bases, and 6 bases separated the two germline ends. This CDR3 spans 13 amino acids. CDR3 nucleotides: TGTGCCAGCAGTGACTCGAACTCTTCACCCCTCCACTTT. Translated: CASSDSNSSPLHF.

The J gene is TRBJ1-5, the V gene TRBV4-3; D perhaps matches TRBD1 (6 bases). From germline, CDR1 is LGHNA and CDR2 YSLEER. The germline V and J ends were trimmed by 2 bases and 6 bases, with 11 bases remaining between them. This CDR3 is built from 14 residues. The CDR3 protein is CASSQIRGSQPQHF. CDR3 coding DNA: TGCGCCAGCAGCCAAATAAGGGGGAGTCAGCCCCAGCATTTT.

The chain is built from TRBV2 and TRBJ1-3; D ambiguous. Germline V gene lookup returns CDR1 SNHLY and CDR2 FYNNEI. The V gene lost 6 bases and the J gene lost 2 bases, with 8 bases spanning the gap. The CDR3 spans 13 residues. CDR3 region: CASRREAGNTIYF. CDR3 bases: TGTGCCAGCAGAAGGGAGGCTGGAAACACCATATATTTT.

This chain links TRBV4-1 with TRBJ2-7, with TRBD1 matching over 11 bases. The CDR3 is 16 residues long. V lost 6 bases and J lost 4; bases outside the gene matches: 11. The germline V gene encodes CDR1 MGHRA and CDR2 YSYEKL. The CDR3 coding sequence is TGCGCCAGCAGATCGACTTACGGGACAGGGGGATACGAGCAGTACTTC. Translating gives CASRSTYGTGGYEQYF.

This clone was seen a handful of times. The CDR3 spells CASSGGPAAEETQYF. CDR3 bases: TGTGCCAGCAGCGGGGGCCCGGCGGCTGAAGAGACCCAGTACTTC. V and J are TRBV5-4 and TRBJ2-5; possible D gene TRBD1, 6 bases. This CDR3 has 15 amino acids. Germline-derived CDR1 and CDR2 are SGHNT and YYREEE (reference sequence). V was shortened by 4 bases and J by 3 bases, with 16 bases between the two germline ends.

The rearrangement uses TRBV19 and TRBJ2-6; D uncertain. The CDR3 has 17 residues. Germline lookup yields CDR1 LNHDA and CDR2 SQIVND (reference sequence). V lost 0 bases and J lost 0, with 9 bases in between. Here the CDR3 DNA reads TGTGCCAGTAGTATAGATCTGATGAGCTCTGGGGCCAACGTCCTGACTTTC. The encoded protein is CASSIDLMSSGANVLTF.